This T cell receptor beta chain stems from a study of shared clonotypes between healthy human individuals. Overall study: Three men and a couple of women, aged 18 to 49, were donors. Study outcomes and limitations: Since donors were few, the genetic and exposure-history diversity represented was limited. The study found lower generation probabilities in non-shared clonotypes than in those shared by all four donors.

The naive CD8 population came from CD45RO-negative cells selected for CCR7, without terminally differentiated effector memory CD45RA+ cells. Evenly divided among several immunoSEQ plates was the genomic DNA of each subset. Libraries were prepared by immunoSEQ multiplex PCR; TCRdb keeps only in-frame clonotypes and omits some of them. The sample consists of some 630,000 clones, roughly 95% of them appearing once. Worth noting for this clone: Its antigen is still unknown.

This receptor was identified in a woman aged 25 to 45 in good health. The source material was naive CD8+ T cells sorted from blood.

This chain's CDR3 is CASSVGSGWVSYEQYF. Written as DNA, the CDR3 is TGTGCCAGCAGCGTAGGGAGCGGGTGGGTCTCCTACGAGCAGTACTTC. The rearrangement joins TRBV9 to TRBJ2-7; TRBD2 might be the D (6 bases). Germline CDR1 is SGDLS and CDR2 is YYNGEE. The CDR3 extends over 16 amino acids. V shed 0 bases and J shed 0 bases, with 13 bases lying between them.